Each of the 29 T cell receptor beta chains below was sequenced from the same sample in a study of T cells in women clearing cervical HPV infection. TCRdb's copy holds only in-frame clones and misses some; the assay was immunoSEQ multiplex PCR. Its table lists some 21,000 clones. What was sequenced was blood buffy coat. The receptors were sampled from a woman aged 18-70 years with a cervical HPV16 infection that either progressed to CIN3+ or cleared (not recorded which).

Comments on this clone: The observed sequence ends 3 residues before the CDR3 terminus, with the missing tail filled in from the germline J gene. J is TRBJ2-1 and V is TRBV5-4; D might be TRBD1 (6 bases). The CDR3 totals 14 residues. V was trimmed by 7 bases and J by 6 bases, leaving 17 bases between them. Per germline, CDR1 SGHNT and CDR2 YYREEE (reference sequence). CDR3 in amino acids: CASGTQTGANEQFF. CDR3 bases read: TGTGCCAGCGGGACCCAGACAGGAGCCAATGAG.

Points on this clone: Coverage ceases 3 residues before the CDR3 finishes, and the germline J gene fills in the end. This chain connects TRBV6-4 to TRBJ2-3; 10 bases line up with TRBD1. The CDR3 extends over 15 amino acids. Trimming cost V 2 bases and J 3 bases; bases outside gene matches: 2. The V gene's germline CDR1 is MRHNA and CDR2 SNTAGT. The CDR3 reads CASSDGTGVTDTQYF. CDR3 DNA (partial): TGTGCCAGCAGTGACGGGACAGGGGTTACAGATACG.

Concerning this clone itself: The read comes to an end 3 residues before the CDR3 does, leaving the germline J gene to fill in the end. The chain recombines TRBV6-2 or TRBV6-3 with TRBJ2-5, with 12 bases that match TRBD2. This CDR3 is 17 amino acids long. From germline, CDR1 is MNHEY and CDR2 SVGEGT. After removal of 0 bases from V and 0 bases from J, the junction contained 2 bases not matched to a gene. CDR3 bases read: TGTGCCAGCAGTTACTCGAGACTAGCGGGGGACCAAGAGACC. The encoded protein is CASSYSRLAGDQET. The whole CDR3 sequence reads CASSYSRLAGDQETQYF.

CDR3 in amino acids: CARSFGTGGTKNGYTF. The part of the CDR3 DNA that was read is TGTGCCAGAAGCTTCGGGACAGGGGGAACAAAAAATGGC. This chain uses TRBV5-3 with TRBJ1-2; 11 bases are shared with TRBD1. Coverage ceases 3 residues before the CDR3 finishes, and the germline J gene fills in the end. TRBV5-3 is flagged as an ORF with uncertain function. The CDR3 sequence is 16 residues long. V was clipped by 2 bases and J by 6 bases; unmatched bases: 9.

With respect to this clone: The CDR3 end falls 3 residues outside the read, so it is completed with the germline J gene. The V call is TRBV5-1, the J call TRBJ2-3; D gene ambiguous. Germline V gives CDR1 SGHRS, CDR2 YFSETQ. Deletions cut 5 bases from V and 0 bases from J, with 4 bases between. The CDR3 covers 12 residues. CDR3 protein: CASRTSTDTQYF. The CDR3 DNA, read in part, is TGCGCCAGCAGGACTAGCACAGATACG.

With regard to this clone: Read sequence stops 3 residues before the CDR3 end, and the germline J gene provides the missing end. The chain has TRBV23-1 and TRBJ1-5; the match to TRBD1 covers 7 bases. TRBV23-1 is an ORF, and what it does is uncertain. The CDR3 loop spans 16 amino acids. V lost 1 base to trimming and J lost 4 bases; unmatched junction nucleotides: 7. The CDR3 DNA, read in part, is TGCGCCAGCAGTCAATGGGGGACAGCCAGAAATCAGCCC. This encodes CASSQWGTARNQP. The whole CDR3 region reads CASSQWGTARNQPQHF.

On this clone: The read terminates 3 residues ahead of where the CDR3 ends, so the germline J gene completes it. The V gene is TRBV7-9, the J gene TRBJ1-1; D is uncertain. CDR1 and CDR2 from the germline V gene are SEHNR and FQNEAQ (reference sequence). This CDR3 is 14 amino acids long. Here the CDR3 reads CASGSSGSFETAFF. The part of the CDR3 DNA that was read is TGTGCCAGCGGGTCTAGCGGGAGTTTTGAGACC.

CDR3: CSASSGLAGGDSYNEQFF. The sequenced CDR3 bases are TGCAGTGCTAGCTCGGGACTAGCGGGAGGGGATTCCTACAATGAG. The gene calls are TRBV20-1 and TRBJ2-1, with TRBD2 matching 16 bases. Read coverage stops 3 residues before the CDR3 terminus; the germline J gene supplies the remainder. In germline, CDR1 is DFQATT, CDR2 SNEGSKA (reference sequence). The CDR3 spans 18 residues. V trimming: 3 bases; J trimming: 1 base; junction bases outside the gene matches: 6.

CDR3 DNA, as far as it was read: TGTGCCAGCAGCCCCACAACTAATGAAAAG. Its translation: CASSPTTNEK. The full CDR3 is CASSPTTNEKLFF. The chain joins TRBV13 to TRBJ2-2; D is unclear. The read terminates 3 residues before the CDR3 end, so the remaining end is supplied by the germline J gene. From germline, CDR1 is PRHDT and CDR2 FYEKMQ (reference sequence). The length of the CDR3 is 13 residues.

The sequenced CDR3 bases are TGTGCCAGCCGCGGAGAGACC. It encodes CASRGET. The complete CDR3 reads CASRGETQYF. J is TRBJ2-5 and V is TRBV7-8; D gene unclear. The CDR3 is cut off 3 residues early in the read; its end comes from the germline J gene. The CDR3 is 10 amino acids. The V gene lost 8 bases and the J gene lost 4 bases, with 5 bases spanning the gap. CDR1 is SGHVS and CDR2 is FQNEAQ in the germline V gene.

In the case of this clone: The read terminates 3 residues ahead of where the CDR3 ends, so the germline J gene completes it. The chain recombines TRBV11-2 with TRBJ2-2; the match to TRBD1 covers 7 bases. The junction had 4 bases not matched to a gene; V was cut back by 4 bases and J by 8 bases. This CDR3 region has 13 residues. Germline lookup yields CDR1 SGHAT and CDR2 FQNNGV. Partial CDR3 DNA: TGTGCCAGCAGCTCGCCGGGACAGGGGGAG. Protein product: CASSSPGQGE. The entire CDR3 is CASSSPGQGELFF.

The DNA read from the CDR3 is TGCAGTGCCGATCGAAGCGGGAGGTCCAATGAG. It translates to CSADRSGRSNE. The whole CDR3 protein reads CSADRSGRSNEQFF. The chain employs TRBV20-1 and TRBJ2-1, with 9 bases lining up with TRBD2. The sequence runs out 3 residues before the end of the CDR3; the remainder is reconstructed from the germline J gene. The CDR3 consists of 14 residues. J gave up 6 bases and V 6 bases, and 9 bases lay outside the gene matches. Germline-derived CDR1 and CDR2 are DFQATT and SNEGSKA (reference sequence).

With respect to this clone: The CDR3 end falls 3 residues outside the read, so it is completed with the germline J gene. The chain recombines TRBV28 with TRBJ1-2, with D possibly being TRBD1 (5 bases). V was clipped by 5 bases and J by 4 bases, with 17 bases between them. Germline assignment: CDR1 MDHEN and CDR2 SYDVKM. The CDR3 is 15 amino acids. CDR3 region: CASSPDQGSSYGYTF. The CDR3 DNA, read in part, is TGTGCCAGCAGTCCCGATCAGGGCTCATCCTATGGC.

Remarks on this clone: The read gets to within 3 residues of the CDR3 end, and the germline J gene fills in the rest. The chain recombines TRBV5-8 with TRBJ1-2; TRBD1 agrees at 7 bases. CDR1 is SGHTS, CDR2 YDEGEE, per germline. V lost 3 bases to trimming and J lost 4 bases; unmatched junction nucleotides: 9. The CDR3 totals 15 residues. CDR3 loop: CASSWDSPSGYGYTF. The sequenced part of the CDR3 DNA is TGTGCCAGCAGCTGGGACAGCCCTTCTGGCTATGGC.

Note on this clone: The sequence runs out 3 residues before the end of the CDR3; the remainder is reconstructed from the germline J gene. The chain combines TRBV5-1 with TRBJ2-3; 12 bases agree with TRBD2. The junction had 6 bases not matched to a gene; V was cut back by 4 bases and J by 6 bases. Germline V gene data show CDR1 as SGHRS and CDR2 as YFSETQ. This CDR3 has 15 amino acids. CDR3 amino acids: CASSNRLAGVDTQYF. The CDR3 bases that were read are TGCGCCAGCAGCAACCGACTAGCGGGGGTGGATACG. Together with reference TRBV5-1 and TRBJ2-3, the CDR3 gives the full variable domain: KAGVTQTPRYLIKTRGQQVTLSCSPISGHRSVSWYQQTPGQGLQFLFEYFSETQRNKGNFPGRFSGRQFSNSRSEMNVSTLELGDSALYLCASSNRLAGVDTQYFGPGTRLTVL.

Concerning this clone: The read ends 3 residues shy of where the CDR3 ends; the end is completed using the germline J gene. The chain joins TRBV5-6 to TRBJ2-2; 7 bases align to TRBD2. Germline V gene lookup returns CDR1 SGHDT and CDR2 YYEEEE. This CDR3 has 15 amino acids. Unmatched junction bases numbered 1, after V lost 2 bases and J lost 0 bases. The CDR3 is CASSLGLANTGELFF. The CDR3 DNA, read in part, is TGTGCCAGCAGCTTAGGACTAGCGAACACCGGGGAG.

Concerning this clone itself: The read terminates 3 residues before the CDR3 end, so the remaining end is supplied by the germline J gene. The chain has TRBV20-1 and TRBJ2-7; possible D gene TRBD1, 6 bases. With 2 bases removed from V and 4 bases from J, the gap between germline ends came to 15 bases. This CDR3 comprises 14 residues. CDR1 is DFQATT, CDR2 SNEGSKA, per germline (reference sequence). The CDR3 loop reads CSARSPGHTYEQYF. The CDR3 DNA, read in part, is TGCAGTGCTAGATCTCCGGGACACACTTACGAG.

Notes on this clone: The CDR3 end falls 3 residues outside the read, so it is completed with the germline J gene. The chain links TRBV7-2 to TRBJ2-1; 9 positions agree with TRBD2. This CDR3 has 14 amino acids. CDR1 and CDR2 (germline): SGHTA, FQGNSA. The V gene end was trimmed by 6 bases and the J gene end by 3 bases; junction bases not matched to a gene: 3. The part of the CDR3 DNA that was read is TGTGCCAGCAGGGGCGGGAGGGACTACAATGAG. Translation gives CASRGGRDYNE. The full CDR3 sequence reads CASRGGRDYNEQFF.

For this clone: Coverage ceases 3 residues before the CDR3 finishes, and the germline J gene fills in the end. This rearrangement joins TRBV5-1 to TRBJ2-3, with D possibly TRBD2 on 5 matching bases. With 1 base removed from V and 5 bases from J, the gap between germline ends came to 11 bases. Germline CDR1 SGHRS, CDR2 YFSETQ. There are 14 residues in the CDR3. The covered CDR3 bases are TGCGCCAGCAGCTTGCGAGGGCCGAAAGATACG. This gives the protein CASSLRGPKDT. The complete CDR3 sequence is CASSLRGPKDTQYF.

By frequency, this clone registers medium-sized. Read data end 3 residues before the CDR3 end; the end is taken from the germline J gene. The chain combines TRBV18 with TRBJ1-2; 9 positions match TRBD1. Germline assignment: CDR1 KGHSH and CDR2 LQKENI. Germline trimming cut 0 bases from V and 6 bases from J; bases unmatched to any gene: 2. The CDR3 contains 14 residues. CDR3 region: CASSPPRDRDGYTF. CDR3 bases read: TGTGCCAGCTCACCACCGCGGGACAGGGATGGC.

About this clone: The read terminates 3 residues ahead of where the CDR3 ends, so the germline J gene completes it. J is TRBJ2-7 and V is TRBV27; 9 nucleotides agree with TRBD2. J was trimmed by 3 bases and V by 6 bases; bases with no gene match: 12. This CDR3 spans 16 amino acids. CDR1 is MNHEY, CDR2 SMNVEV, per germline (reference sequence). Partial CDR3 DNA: TGTGCCAGCAGACAACTAGCGGGTAGACAGTACTACGAG. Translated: CASRQLAGRQYYE. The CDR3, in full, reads CASRQLAGRQYYEQYF.

CDR3 residues: CASSLETSGTDTQYF. The sequenced part of the CDR3 DNA is TGCGCCAGCAGCTTGGAGACTAGTGGCACAGATACG. The chain employs TRBV5-1 and TRBJ2-3; D perhaps matches TRBD2 (6 bases). The read ends 3 residues before the CDR3 terminus; that terminus is restored from the germline J gene. V lost 0 bases, J lost 1 base, and 9 bases lay in between. The CDR3 spans 15 residues. CDR1 is SGHRS, CDR2 YFSETQ, per germline.

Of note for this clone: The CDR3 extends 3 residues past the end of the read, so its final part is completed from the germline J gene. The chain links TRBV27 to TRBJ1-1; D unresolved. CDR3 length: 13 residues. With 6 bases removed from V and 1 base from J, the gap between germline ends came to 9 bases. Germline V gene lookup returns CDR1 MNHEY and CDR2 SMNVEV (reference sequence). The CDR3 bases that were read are TGTGCCAGCAGACAAAATTCGAACACTGAA. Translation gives CASRQNSNTE. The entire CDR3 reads CASRQNSNTEAFF.

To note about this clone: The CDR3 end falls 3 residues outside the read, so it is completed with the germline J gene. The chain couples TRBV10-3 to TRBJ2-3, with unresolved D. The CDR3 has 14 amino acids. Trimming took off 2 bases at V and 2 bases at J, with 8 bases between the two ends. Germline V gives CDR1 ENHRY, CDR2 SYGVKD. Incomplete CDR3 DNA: TGTGCCATCAGTGAGCCCCCAGACACAGATACG. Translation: CAISEPPDTDT. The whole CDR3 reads CAISEPPDTDTQYF.

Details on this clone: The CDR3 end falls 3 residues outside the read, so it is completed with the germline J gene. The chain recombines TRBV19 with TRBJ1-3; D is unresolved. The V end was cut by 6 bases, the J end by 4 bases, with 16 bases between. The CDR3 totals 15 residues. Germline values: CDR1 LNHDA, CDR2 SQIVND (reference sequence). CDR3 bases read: TGTGCCAGTAGCCCAGTACGTAATCTGGGAAACACC. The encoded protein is CASSPVRNLGNT. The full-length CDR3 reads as CASSPVRNLGNTIYF.

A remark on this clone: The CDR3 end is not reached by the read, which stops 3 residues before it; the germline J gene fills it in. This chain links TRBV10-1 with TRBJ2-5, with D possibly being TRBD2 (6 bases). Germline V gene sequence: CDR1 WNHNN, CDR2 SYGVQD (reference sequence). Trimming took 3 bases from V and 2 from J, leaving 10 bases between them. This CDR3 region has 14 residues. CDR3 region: CASSDAGKQETQYF. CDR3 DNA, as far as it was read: TGCGCCAGCAGTGACGCGGGGAAACAAGAGACC.

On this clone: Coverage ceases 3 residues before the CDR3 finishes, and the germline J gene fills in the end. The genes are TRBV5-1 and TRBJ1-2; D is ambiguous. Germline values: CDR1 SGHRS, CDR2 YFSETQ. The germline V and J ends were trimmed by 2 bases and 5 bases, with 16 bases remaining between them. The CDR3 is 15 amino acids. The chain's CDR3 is CASSFDGSIGYGYTF. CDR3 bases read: TGCGCCAGCAGCTTCGACGGTTCTATAGGGTATGGC.

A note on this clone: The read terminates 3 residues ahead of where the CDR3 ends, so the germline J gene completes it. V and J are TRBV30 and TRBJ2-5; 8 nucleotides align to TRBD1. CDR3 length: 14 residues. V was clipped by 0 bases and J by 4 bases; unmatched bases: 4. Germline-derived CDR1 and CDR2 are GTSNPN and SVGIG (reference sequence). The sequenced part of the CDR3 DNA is TGTGCCTGGAGTGTTCAGGGGGCCGCAGAGACC. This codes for CAWSVQGAAET. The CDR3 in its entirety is CAWSVQGAAETQYF.

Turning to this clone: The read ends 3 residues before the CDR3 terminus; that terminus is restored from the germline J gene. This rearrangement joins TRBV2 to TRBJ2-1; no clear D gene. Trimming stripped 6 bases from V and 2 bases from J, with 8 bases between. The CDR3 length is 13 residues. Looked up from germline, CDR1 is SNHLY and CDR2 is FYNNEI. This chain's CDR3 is CASRSRTYNEQFF. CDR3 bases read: TGTGCCAGCAGGTCTAGGACCTACAATGAG.